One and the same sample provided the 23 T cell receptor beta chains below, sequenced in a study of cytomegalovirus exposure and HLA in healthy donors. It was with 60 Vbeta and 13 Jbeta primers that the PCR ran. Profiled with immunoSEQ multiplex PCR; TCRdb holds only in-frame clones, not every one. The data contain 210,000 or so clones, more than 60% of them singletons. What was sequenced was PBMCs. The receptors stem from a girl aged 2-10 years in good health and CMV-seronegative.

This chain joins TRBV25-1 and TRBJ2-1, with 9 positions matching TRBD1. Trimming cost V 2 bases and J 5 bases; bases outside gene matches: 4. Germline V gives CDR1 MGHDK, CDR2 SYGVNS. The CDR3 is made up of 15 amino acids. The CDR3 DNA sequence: TGTGCCAGCAGTGAAAGAGGACAGGGGAACAATGAGCAGTTCTTC. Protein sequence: CASSERGQGNNEQFF.

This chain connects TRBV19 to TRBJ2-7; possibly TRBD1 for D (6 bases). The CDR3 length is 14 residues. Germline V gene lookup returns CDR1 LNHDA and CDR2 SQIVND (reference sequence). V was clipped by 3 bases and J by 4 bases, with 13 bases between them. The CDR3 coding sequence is TGTGCCAGTAGTATCCGGCAGGGGAAGTACGAGCAGTACTTC. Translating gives CASSIRQGKYEQYF.

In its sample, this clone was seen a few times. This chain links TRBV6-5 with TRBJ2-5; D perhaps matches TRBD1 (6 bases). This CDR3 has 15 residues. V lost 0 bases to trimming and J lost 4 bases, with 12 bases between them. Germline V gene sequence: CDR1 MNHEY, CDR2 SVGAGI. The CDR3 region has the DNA TGTGCCAGCAGTTACTCGATTGGGGGCCGAGAGACCCAGTACTTC. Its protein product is CASSYSIGGRETQYF.

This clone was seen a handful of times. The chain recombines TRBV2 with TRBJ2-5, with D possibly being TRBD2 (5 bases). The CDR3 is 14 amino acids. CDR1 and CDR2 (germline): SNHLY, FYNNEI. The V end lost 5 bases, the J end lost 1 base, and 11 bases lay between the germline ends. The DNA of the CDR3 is TGTGCCAGCAGTCCGAGGGTAATCCAAGAGACCCAGTACTTC. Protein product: CASSPRVIQETQYF.

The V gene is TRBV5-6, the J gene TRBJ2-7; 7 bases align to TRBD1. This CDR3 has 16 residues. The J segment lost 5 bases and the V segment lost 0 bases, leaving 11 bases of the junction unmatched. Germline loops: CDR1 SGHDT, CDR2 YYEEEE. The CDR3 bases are TGTGCCAGCAGCTTGGGACAGGGCGTGAATTCTGACGAGCAGTACTTC. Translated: CASSLGQGVNSDEQYF.

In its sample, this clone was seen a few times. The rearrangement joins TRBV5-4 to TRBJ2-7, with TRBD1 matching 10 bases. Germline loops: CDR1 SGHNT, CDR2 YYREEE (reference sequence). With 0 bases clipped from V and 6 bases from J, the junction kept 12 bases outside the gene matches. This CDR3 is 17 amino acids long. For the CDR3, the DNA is TGTGCCAGCAGCTTGGGCACGACCGGGACAGGGGTCGGCGAGCAGTACTTC. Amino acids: CASSLGTTGTGVGEQYF.

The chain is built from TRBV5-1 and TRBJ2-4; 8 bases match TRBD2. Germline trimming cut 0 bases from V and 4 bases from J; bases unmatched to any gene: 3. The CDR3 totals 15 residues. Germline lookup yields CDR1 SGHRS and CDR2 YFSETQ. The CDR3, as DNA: TGCGCCAGCAGCTTGGCCGGGGGGGGAAAAAACATTCAGTACTTC. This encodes CASSLAGGGKNIQYF.

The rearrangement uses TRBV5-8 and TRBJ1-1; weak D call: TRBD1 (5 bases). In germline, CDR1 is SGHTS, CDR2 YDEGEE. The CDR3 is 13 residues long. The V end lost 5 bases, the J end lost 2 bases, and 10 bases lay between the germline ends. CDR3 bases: TGTGCCAGCAGGTTACAGGCTAACACTGAAGCTTTCTTT. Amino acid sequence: CASRLQANTEAFF.

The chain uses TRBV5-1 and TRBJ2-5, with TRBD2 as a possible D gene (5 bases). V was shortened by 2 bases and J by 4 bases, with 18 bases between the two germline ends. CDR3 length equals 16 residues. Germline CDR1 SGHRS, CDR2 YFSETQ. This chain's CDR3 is CASSFSMSARGETQYF. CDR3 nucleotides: TGCGCCAGCAGCTTTTCCATGAGCGCCCGGGGAGAGACCCAGTACTTC.

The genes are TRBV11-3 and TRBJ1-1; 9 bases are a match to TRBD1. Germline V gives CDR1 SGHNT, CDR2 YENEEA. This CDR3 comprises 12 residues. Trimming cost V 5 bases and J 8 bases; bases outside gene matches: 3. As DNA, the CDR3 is TGTGCCAGCAGCCTAACAGGGGGCGAAGCTTTCTTT. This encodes CASSLTGGEAFF.

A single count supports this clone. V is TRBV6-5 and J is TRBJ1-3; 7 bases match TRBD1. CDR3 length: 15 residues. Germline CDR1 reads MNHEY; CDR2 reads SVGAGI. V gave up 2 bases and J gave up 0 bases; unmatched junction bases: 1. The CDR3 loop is CASSYRGRSGNTIYF. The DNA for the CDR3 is TGTGCCAGCAGTTACAGGGGGCGCTCTGGAAACACCATATATTTT.

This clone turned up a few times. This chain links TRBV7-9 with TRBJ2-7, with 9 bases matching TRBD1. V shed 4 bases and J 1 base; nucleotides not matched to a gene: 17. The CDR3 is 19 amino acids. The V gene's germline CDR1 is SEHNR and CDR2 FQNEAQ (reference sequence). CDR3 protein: CASSSTPGQGGVRSYEQYF. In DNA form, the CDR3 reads TGTGCCAGCAGCTCAACACCGGGACAGGGAGGGGTGCGGTCCTACGAGCAGTACTTC.

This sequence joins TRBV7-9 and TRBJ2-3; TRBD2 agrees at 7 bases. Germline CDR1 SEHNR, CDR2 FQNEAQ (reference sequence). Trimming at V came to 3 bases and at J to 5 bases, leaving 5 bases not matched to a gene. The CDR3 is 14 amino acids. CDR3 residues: CASSFGLVGDTQYF. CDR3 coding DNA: TGTGCCAGCAGCTTTGGACTAGTGGGAGATACGCAGTATTTT.

The chain's CDR3 is CAWLRQGTGLDEQYF. The DNA of the CDR3 is TGTGCCTGGCTTAGACAGGGGACAGGGCTTGACGAGCAGTACTTC. The chain combines TRBV30 with TRBJ2-7; TRBD1 matches 9 bases. Looked up from germline, CDR1 is GTSNPN and CDR2 is SVGIG (reference sequence). The CDR3 runs 15 residues. V gave up 5 bases and J gave up 5 bases; unmatched junction bases: 13. The full variable domain, its missing parts supplied by reference TRBV30 and TRBJ2-7, is SQTIHQWPATLVQPVGSPLSLECTVEGTSNPNLYWYRQAAGRGLQLLFYSVGIGQISSEVPQNLSASRPQDRQFILSSKKLLLSDSGFYLCAWLRQGTGLDEQYFGPGTRLTVT.

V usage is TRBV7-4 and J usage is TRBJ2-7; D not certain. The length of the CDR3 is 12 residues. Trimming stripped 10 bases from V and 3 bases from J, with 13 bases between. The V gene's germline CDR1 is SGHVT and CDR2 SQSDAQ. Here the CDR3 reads CANPNRVYEQYF. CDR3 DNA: TGTGCCAACCCTAATCGGGTCTACGAGCAGTACTTC.

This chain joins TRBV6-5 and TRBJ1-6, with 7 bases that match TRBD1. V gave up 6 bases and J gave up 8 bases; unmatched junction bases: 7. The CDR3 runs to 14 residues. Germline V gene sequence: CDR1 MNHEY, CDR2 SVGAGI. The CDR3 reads CASRHNDRDSPLHF. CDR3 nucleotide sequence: TGTGCCAGCAGGCATAACGACAGGGATTCACCCCTCCACTTT.

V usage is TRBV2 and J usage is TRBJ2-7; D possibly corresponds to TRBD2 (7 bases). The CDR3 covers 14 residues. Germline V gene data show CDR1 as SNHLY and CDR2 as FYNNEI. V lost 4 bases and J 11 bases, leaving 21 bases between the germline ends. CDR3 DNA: TGTGCCAGCAGTGTGGAGGGGGAGGGAAGCTTAGAGTACTTC. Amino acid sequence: CASSVEGEGSLEYF.

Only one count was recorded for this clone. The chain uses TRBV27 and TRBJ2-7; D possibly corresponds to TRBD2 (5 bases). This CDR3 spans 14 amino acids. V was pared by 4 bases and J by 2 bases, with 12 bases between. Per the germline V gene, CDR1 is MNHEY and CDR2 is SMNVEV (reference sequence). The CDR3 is CASSSGLSTYEQYF. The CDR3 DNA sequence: TGTGCCAGCAGTTCCGGACTTTCTACCTACGAGCAGTACTTC.

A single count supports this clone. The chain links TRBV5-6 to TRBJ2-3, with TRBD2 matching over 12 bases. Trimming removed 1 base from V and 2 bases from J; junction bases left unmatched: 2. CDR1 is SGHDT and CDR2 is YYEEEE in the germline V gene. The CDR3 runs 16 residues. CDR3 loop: CASSLRLAGVTDTQYF. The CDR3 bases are TGTGCCAGCAGCTTGAGACTAGCGGGAGTCACAGATACGCAGTATTTT.

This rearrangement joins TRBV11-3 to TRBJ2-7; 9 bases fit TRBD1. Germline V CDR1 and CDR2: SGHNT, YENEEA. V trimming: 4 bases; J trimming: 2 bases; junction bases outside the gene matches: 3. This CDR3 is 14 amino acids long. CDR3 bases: TGTGCCAGCAGCTCAGGACAGGGGCCCTACGAGCAGTACTTC. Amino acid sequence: CASSSGQGPYEQYF.

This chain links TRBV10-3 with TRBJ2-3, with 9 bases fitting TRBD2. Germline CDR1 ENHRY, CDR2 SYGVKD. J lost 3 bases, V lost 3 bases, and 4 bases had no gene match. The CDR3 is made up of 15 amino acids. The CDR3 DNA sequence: TGTGCCATCAGTGACCCTAGCGGGAAGACAGATACGCAGTATTTT. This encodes CAISDPSGKTDTQYF.

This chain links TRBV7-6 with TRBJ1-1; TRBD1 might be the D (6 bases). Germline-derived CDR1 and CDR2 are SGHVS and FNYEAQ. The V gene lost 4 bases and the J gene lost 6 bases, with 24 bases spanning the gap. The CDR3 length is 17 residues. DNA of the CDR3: TGTGCCAGCAGCTCCGGTTTCCTGCCAATCAGGGGAGCTGAAGCTTTCTTT. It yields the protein CASSSGFLPIRGAEAFF.

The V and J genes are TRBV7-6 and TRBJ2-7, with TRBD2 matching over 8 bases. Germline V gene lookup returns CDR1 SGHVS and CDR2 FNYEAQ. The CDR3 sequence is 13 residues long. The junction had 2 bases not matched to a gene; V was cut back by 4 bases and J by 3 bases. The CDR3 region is CASSSGTSYEQYF. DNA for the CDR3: TGTGCCAGCAGCTCCGGGACTAGCTACGAGCAGTACTTC.